The rows below give T cell receptor beta chains drawn from one sample of a study of CD8 T cells in Susac syndrome. TCRdb reprocessed the immunoSEQ multiplex PCR reads via MiXCR and lists one record per CDR3 protein. The sample records roughly 170,000 distinct CDR3 sequences, approximately 94% being singletons. The sample consisted of CD4+ T cells from PBMCs. The source of these receptors is a human donor with multiple sclerosis. CDR3s include the opening cysteine and the closing phenylalanine or tryptophan. Fields, in order: CDR3 protein, CDR3 DNA, D gene, V gene, J gene, clone size. D genes are given only for firm matches. Rows may omit the clone size; those that give it use once, few, many or a size class.

CASSWLGTESEQYF	TGTGCCAGCAGCTGGCTCGGGACGGAGAGCGAGCAGTACTTC	-	TRBV5-6	TRBJ2-7	-
CASSPTDGNEKLFF	TGTGCCAGCTCACCAACAGACGGGAATGAAAAACTGTTTTTT	-	TRBV18	TRBJ1-4	-
CAWSRAPGQRGYTF	TGTGCCTGGAGCCGGGCCCCAGGGCAGCGAGGCTACACCTTC	-	TRBV30	TRBJ1-2	-
CASSRPPGNIVETQYF	TGTGCCAGCAGTCGACCCCCGGGAAACATTGTGGAGACCCAGTACTTC	-	TRBV6-2/TRBV6-3	TRBJ2-5	-
CASSFSSYEQYF	TGTGCCAGCAGTTTCAGCTCCTACGAGCAGTACTTC	-	TRBV2	TRBJ2-7	few
CASKQTLAENIQYF	TGCGCCAGCAAACAAACACTAGCGGAAAACATTCAGTACTTC	TRBD2	TRBV5-1	TRBJ2-4	-
CASSQAGTGEKLFF	TGCGCCAGCAGCCAAGCTGGTACTGGTGAAAAACTGTTTTTT	-	TRBV4-3	TRBJ1-4	-
CAWSPGGTSTDTQYF	TGTGCCTGGAGCCCCGGGGGGACCAGCACAGATACGCAGTATTTT	TRBD2	TRBV30	TRBJ2-3	-
CASSYPDRTRANYGYTF	TGTGCCAGCAGTTACCCCGACAGGACTCGAGCTAACTATGGCTACACCTTC	-	TRBV6-2/TRBV6-3	TRBJ1-2	-
CASKGVAEPQHF	TGTGCCAGCAAGGGGGTCGCGGAGCCCCAGCATTTT	-	TRBV27	TRBJ1-5	-
CASSATGDLFYGYTF	TGTGCCAGCAGCGCGACAGGGGACCTCTTCTATGGCTACACCTTC	TRBD1	TRBV7-2	TRBJ1-2	-
CASSPSRGDHIFF	TGTGCCAGCTCACCATCCAGGGGGGACCATATCTTCTTC	-	TRBV18	TRBJ2-1	-
CSVEVRRNTEAFF	TGCAGCGTTGAAGTTCGAAGGAACACTGAAGCTTTCTTT	-	TRBV29-1	TRBJ1-1	-
CASSWDWGWDNEKLFF	TGTGCCAGCAGTTGGGATTGGGGCTGGGATAATGAAAAACTGTTTTTT	-	TRBV12-3/TRBV12-4	TRBJ1-4	-
CASSTPDRRGYTF	TGTGCCAGTAGTACCCCGGACAGAAGGGGCTACACCTTC	-	TRBV19	TRBJ1-2	-
CSAPYLWTLNTDTQYF	TGCAGTGCTCCATACTTATGGACTTTGAACACAGATACGCAGTATTTT	-	TRBV20-1	TRBJ2-3	-
CSVETGWATEAFF	TGCAGCGTTGAGACAGGGTGGGCCACTGAAGCTTTCTTT	TRBD1	TRBV29-1	TRBJ1-1	-
CASSPDSTGELFF	TGTGCCAGCAGTCCGGATTCAACCGGGGAGCTGTTTTTT	-	TRBV2	TRBJ2-2	-
CASSTPLGGREQFF	TGTGCCAGTAGTACGCCCTTGGGGGGCCGAGAGCAGTTCTTC	-	TRBV19	TRBJ2-1	once
CASSRDLRGEQFF	TGTGCCAGCAGCAGGGATTTGCGGGGGGAGCAGTTCTTC	TRBD2	TRBV5-6	TRBJ2-1	-
CASSEGGTGASYGYTF	TGTGCCAGCAGTGAAGGAGGGACAGGGGCTAGCTATGGCTACACCTTC	TRBD1	TRBV2	TRBJ1-2	-
CASSRQGPNTGELFF	TGTGCCAGCAGTCGACAGGGCCCAAACACCGGGGAGCTGTTTTTT	TRBD1	TRBV14	TRBJ2-2	-
CASSLKLGGPSYEQYF	TGCGCCAGCAGCCTCAAGTTAGGGGGTCCCTCCTACGAGCAGTACTTC	-	TRBV5-1	TRBJ2-7	-
CASSLLFNEQYF	TGTGCCAGCAGCTTGTTGTTCAACGAGCAGTACTTC	-	TRBV5-7	TRBJ2-7	-
CASSREGFRGYTF	TGTGCCAGCAGCCGAGAGGGATTTCGAGGCTACACCTTC	-	TRBV7-8	TRBJ1-2	-
CAISESTGGHQPQHF	TGTGCCATCAGTGAGTCTACAGGGGGGCATCAGCCCCAGCATTTT	TRBD1	TRBV10-3	TRBJ1-5	-
CASSFAHSRGETQYF	TGTGCCAGCAGTTTTGCTCACTCAAGAGGAGAGACCCAGTACTTC	-	TRBV27	TRBJ2-5	-
CASGLTGSGANVLTF	TGCGCCAGCGGTTTGACCGGCTCTGGGGCCAACGTCCTGACTTTC	-	TRBV5-1	TRBJ2-6	once